What follows are 30 T cell receptor beta chains derived from one specimen sequenced in a study of blood T cells in healthy people across ages (dated by TCRdb to between 2014 and 2017). Library prep was done by 5' RACE. Sequencing was carried out with an Illumina HiSeq 2500. A second PCR of roughly 7 to 11 cycles was performed with a sample-barcoded 5' primer and a J-beta primer mix. Starting from the raw public reads, TCRdb applied fastp trimming at Q25, assembled clones with MiXCR and retained in-frame beta chains. CDR3 protein duplicates are merged, each entry listing the most common genes and DNA. The sample yields 790,000 or so distinct CDR3 sequences; about 61% were counted once. In total, the top ten clones hold roughly 24% of the sample. Sequencing was done on a sample of blood. These receptors all come from a man aged 35 to 55 in good health.

This chain joins TRBV14 and TRBJ2-1; D is unclear. Between the trimmed V and J ends, which lost 0 bases and 1 base, there was a span of 4 bases. This CDR3 comprises 14 residues. CDR1 is SGHDN, CDR2 FVKESK, per germline. This CDR3 reads CASSQEQSYNEQFF. The DNA for the CDR3 is TGTGCCAGCAGCCAAGAACAGTCCTACAATGAGCAGTTCTTC.

This chain joins TRBV20-1 and TRBJ1-2; 10 bases map to TRBD1. The CDR3 loop spans 14 amino acids. With 0 bases clipped from V and 7 bases from J, the junction kept 5 bases outside the gene matches. Germline V gene lookup returns CDR1 DFQATT and CDR2 SNEGSKA (reference sequence). CDR3 region: CSARDDRGLTGYTF. The CDR3 bases are TGCAGTGCTAGAGACGACAGGGGGCTCACTGGCTACACCTTC.

This chain connects TRBV25-1 to TRBJ1-1, with a possible D match to TRBD1 (5 bases). The CDR3 is made up of 14 amino acids. In germline, CDR1 is MGHDK, CDR2 SYGVNS. With 6 bases removed from V and 2 bases from J, the gap between germline ends came to 13 bases. The CDR3 region has the DNA TGTGCCAGCAGGCGCCCGGGGCAAAACACTGAAGCTTTCTTT. It is translated as CASRRPGQNTEAFF. The full variable domain, completed using reference TRBV25-1 and TRBJ1-1, is EADIYQTPRYLVIGTGKKITLECSQTMGHDKMYWYQQDPGMELHLIHYSYGVNSTEKGDLSSESTVSRIRTEHFPLTLESARPSHTSQYLCASRRPGQNTEAFFGQGTRLTVV.

This clonotype has only a few counts. The J gene is TRBJ1-1, the V gene TRBV29-1, with a weak D call TRBD1 (5 bases). Germline CDR1 is SQVTM and CDR2 is ANQGSEA. Trimming cost V 3 bases and J 0 bases, with 11 bases left between them. CDR3 size: 14 residues. For the CDR3, the DNA is TGCAGCGTTGAGGAGAGACAGATGAACACTGAAGCTTTCTTT. This codes for CSVEERQMNTEAFF.

The chain has TRBV10-3 and TRBJ1-4, with D possibly matching TRBD1 (6 bases). The CDR3 length is 13 residues. V dropped 2 bases and J dropped 5 bases, with 6 bases sitting between them. Germline V gene lookup returns CDR1 ENHRY and CDR2 SYGVKD. The CDR3 loop is CAISEDRNEKLFF. The CDR3 nucleotides are TGTGCCATCAGTGAGGACAGGAATGAAAAACTGTTTTTT.

This clonotype has a handful of counts. The chain is built from TRBV4-1 and TRBJ2-1, with 8 positions matching TRBD1. CDR3 length equals 15 residues. V gave up 0 bases and J gave up 6 bases; unmatched junction bases: 4. In germline, CDR1 is MGHRA, CDR2 YSYEKL. CDR3 in amino acids: CASSQDRGHGNEQFF. The DNA of the CDR3 is TGCGCCAGCAGCCAAGACAGGGGGCATGGCAATGAGCAGTTCTTC.

The J gene is TRBJ2-4, the V gene TRBV28; a weak D match, TRBD2 (5 bases). The CDR3 totals 14 residues. Trimming pared 6 bases from V and 5 bases from J, leaving 14 bases between. CDR1 MDHEN and CDR2 SYDVKM come from the germline V gene. The CDR3 is CASSPFEGQNIQYF. For the CDR3, the DNA is TGTGCCAGCAGCCCCTTCGAGGGCCAAAACATTCAGTACTTC.

The V gene is TRBV9, the J gene TRBJ2-2, with 10 positions matching TRBD2. This CDR3 has 16 residues. J lost 7 bases, V lost 0 bases, and 6 bases had no gene match. Looked up from germline, CDR1 is SGDLS and CDR2 is YYNGEE. Written as DNA, the CDR3 is TGTGCCAGCAGCGTAGTTTTAGCGGGAGGAATCGGGGAGCTGTTTTTT. Translated: CASSVVLAGGIGELFF.

A word on this clonotype: A junction end diverges from the germline sequence, so it may reflect a read error. The V and J genes are TRBV3-1 and TRBJ1-6, with D possibly TRBD1 on 6 matching bases. CDR3 length equals 15 residues. Germline V gene data show CDR1 as LGHDT and CDR2 as YNNKEL (reference sequence). For the CDR3, the DNA is TGTGCCAGCAGCCTCTTTTGGGACATTGATTCACCCCCCCACTTT. Its protein product is CASSLFWDIDSPPHF. Full variable domain (outside the CDR3, taken from reference TRBV3-1 and TRBJ1-6): DTAVSQTPKYLVTQMGNDKSIKCEQNLGHDTMYWYKQDSKKFLKIMFSYNNKELIINETVPNRFSPKSPDKAHLNLHINSLELGDSAVYFCASSLFWDIDSPPHFGNGTRLTVT.

This clonotype was detected a few times. The rearrangement joins TRBV7-9 to TRBJ1-1; possibly TRBD1 for D (6 bases). CDR1 and CDR2 from the germline V gene are SEHNR and FQNEAQ (reference sequence). Trimming took off 5 bases at V and 8 bases at J, with 9 bases between the two ends. The CDR3 length is 11 residues. CDR3 sequence: CASSLGQEAFF. DNA for the CDR3: TGTGCCAGCAGCCTCGGACAGGAAGCTTTCTTT.

V is TRBV5-6 and J is TRBJ2-5, with 7 bases identical to TRBD1. This CDR3 region has 14 residues. Trimming took 3 bases from V and 2 from J; bases not matched to a gene: 4. Germline CDR1 is SGHDT and CDR2 is YYEEEE. The CDR3 here is CASSSGQLQETQYF. CDR3 DNA: TGTGCCAGCAGCTCGGGACAGCTACAAGAGACCCAGTACTTC.

This rearrangement joins TRBV12-3 or TRBV12-4 to TRBJ2-5, with TRBD2 as a possible D gene (6 bases). V lost 1 base and J lost 2, with 11 bases in between. The CDR3 sequence is 15 residues long. CDR3 residues: CASSLDVGGQETQYF. DNA of the CDR3: TGTGCCAGCAGTTTAGACGTGGGGGGTCAAGAGACCCAGTACTTC.

This clonotype was counted only a few times. This CDR3 reads CASSFQGDSYEQYF. The CDR3, as DNA: TGTGCCAGCAGCTTCCAGGGGGACTCCTACGAGCAGTACTTC. The rearrangement joins TRBV11-2 to TRBJ2-7; 7 bases align to TRBD1. Looked up from germline, CDR1 is SGHAT and CDR2 is FQNNGV. The CDR3 contains 14 residues. Trimming cost V 3 bases and J 0 bases; bases outside gene matches: 2.

This clonotype has a handful of counts. This chain connects TRBV29-1 to TRBJ2-7, with TRBD1 identical over 9 bases. The CDR3 is 16 amino acids. V lost 2 bases and J lost 2; bases outside the gene matches: 10. Germline loops: CDR1 SQVTM, CDR2 ANQGSEA. The CDR3 spells CSVEKRDRERTYEQYF. Here the CDR3 DNA reads TGCAGCGTTGAAAAACGGGACAGGGAAAGGACCTACGAGCAGTACTTC.

This clonotype was observed a few times. This chain uses TRBV5-5 with TRBJ2-3; no firm D call. Per the germline V gene, CDR1 is SGHKS and CDR2 is YYEKEE (reference sequence). The CDR3 contains 15 residues. Trimming removed 2 bases from V and 0 bases from J, with 10 bases in between. CDR3 residues: CASSLGYFSTDTQYF. DNA for the CDR3: TGTGCCAGCAGCTTAGGCTACTTCAGCACAGATACGCAGTATTTT.

This chain connects TRBV29-1 to TRBJ1-5, with TRBD1 as a possible D gene (5 bases). This CDR3 region has 14 residues. Trimming removed 4 bases from V and 5 bases from J, with 15 bases in between. CDR1 SQVTM and CDR2 ANQGSEA come from the germline V gene. For the CDR3, the DNA is TGCAGCGTTGCAAGGGACGGAATTGATCAGCCCCAGCATTTT. Protein product: CSVARDGIDQPQHF.

This clonotype was seen only once. V and J are TRBV20-1 and TRBJ2-4, with D unresolved. Germline V CDR1 and CDR2: DFQATT, SNEGSKA (reference sequence). Trimming left V 7 bases short and J 0 bases short, with 10 bases between. CDR3 length: 13 residues. CDR3 DNA sequence: TGCAGTGTCGATGCGTTAGCCAAAAACATTCAGTACTTC. This codes for CSVDALAKNIQYF.

This chain connects TRBV5-6 to TRBJ2-1; D gene uncertain. Trimming took 4 bases from V and 9 from J, leaving 14 bases between them. Germline V gene lookup returns CDR1 SGHDT and CDR2 YYEEEE. The CDR3 is 13 residues long. DNA of the CDR3: TGTGCCAGCAGCCCCCAGTCCCAGTCTGAGCAGTTCTTC. Translated, it gives CASSPQSQSEQFF.

This chain uses TRBV7-9 with TRBJ2-5, with D possibly being TRBD2 (5 bases). The CDR3 consists of 17 residues. V was cut by 1 base and J by 5 bases, with 20 bases left in between. Germline values: CDR1 SEHNR, CDR2 FQNEAQ (reference sequence). The CDR3 protein is CASSLGRSSRAMETQYF. The CDR3 DNA follows: TGTGCCAGCAGCTTAGGGAGGAGTTCTCGGGCAATGGAGACCCAGTACTTC.

This clonotype was seen a few times. The chain recombines TRBV29-1 with TRBJ2-3; D perhaps matches TRBD1 (6 bases). Between the trimmed V and J ends, which lost 6 bases and 2 bases, there was a span of 15 bases. This CDR3 contains 14 residues. CDR1 is SQVTM and CDR2 is ANQGSEA in the germline V gene. The CDR3 nucleotides read TGCAGCGTAGTTCGAGGGGGATCCACAGATACGCAGTATTTT. It translates to CSVVRGGSTDTQYF.

The chain couples TRBV29-1 to TRBJ1-5, with D possibly matching TRBD1 (6 bases). V shed 6 bases and J shed 1 base, with 13 bases lying between them. CDR3 size: 14 residues. Germline V gene sequence: CDR1 SQVTM, CDR2 ANQGSEA. The CDR3 nucleotides are TGCAGCGTAGGAGGGGGGCAAAGCAATCAGCCCCAGCATTTT. Translation gives CSVGGGQSNQPQHF.

The rearrangement joins TRBV7-2 to TRBJ2-1; 9 bases line up with TRBD2. CDR3 length: 16 amino acids. In germline, CDR1 is SGHTA, CDR2 FQGNSA. Trimming cost V 6 bases and J 2 bases; bases outside gene matches: 8. CDR3 bases: TGTGCCAGCAGGGCTGTCAGCGGGAGGCCCTACAATGAGCAGTTCTTC. It yields the protein CASRAVSGRPYNEQFF.

V and J are TRBV2 and TRBJ1-2; no clear D gene. The germline CDR1 and CDR2 sequences are SNHLY and FYNNEI. Trimming left V 4 bases short and J 5 bases short, with 14 bases between. This CDR3 has 14 amino acids. This chain's CDR3 is CASSGVATGYGYTF. The CDR3 DNA is TGTGCCAGCAGTGGGGTGGCCACGGGATATGGCTACACCTTC. Drawing the rest from reference TRBV2 and TRBJ1-2, the complete variable domain is EPEVTQTPSHQVTQMGQEVILRCVPISNHLYFYWYRQILGQKVEFLVSFYNNEISEKSEIFDDQFSVERPDGSNFTLKIRSTKLEDSAMYFCASSGVATGYGYTFGSGTRLTVV.

This clonotype showed up many times. J is TRBJ1-1 and V is TRBV29-1; D remains unclear. Deletions cut 7 bases from V and 4 bases from J, with 10 bases between. CDR3 size: 11 residues. Germline CDR1 SQVTM, CDR2 ANQGSEA. The CDR3 spells CSAQWATEAFF. The DNA of the CDR3 is TGCAGCGCCCAGTGGGCCACTGAAGCTTTCTTT. The variable domain in full, completed from reference TRBV29-1 and TRBJ1-1, reads SAVISQKPSRDICQRGTSLTIQCQVDSQVTMMFWYRQQPGQSLTLIATANQGSEATYESGFVIDKFPISRPNLTFSTLTVSNMSPEDSSIYLCSAQWATEAFFGQGTRLTVV.

The chain has TRBV20-1 and TRBJ2-4, with no clear D. The J call may be faulty, since TRBJ2-7 better matches the DNA end. Germline V gives CDR1 DFQATT, CDR2 SNEGSKA (reference sequence). CDR3 length: 11 residues. This chain's CDR3 is CSARRVSEQYF. In nucleotides, the CDR3 is TGCAGTGCTAGACGGGTGAGCGAGCAGTACTTC.

There are a few counts of this clonotype. V and J are TRBV29-1 and TRBJ2-1; no clear D. Germline values: CDR1 SQVTM, CDR2 ANQGSEA. V was pared by 5 bases and J by 5 bases, with 13 bases between. This CDR3 region has 13 residues. This CDR3 is CSVSATINNEQFF. The CDR3 nucleotides read TGCAGCGTTTCCGCGACAATTAACAATGAGCAGTTCTTC.

Many counts were recorded for this clonotype. The rearrangement uses TRBV7-9 and TRBJ2-3; D remains unclear. This CDR3 comprises 13 residues. Trimming took 0 bases from V and 3 from J, leaving 4 bases between them. In germline, CDR1 is SEHNR, CDR2 FQNEAQ (reference sequence). The chain's CDR3 is CASSLARTDTQYF. The CDR3 DNA reads as TGTGCCAGCAGCTTAGCGCGGACAGATACGCAGTATTTT.

This clonotype was counted between two and nine times. J is TRBJ2-4 and V is TRBV14; D unresolved. The closer fit of TRBJ2-7 to the DNA end suggests the J call may be wrong. Germline V gives CDR1 SGHDN, CDR2 FVKESK. The CDR3 totals 14 residues. CDR3 nucleotides: TGTGCCAGCAGCCAAGATCTGATCACCTACGAGCAGTACTTC. As protein: CASSQDLITYEQYF.

The rearrangement links TRBV27 to TRBJ2-7; 7 positions match TRBD1. CDR3 length: 16 amino acids. V was pared by 6 bases and J by 0 bases, with 11 bases of the junction left unmatched. The germline gives CDR1 MNHEY, CDR2 SMNVEV (reference sequence). The CDR3 bases are TGTGCCAGCAGACCTAGGACAGGTCGCGCCTCCTACGAGCAGTACTTC. Encoded protein: CASRPRTGRASYEQYF.

This clonotype was seen only a few times. Mismatch with germline at one junction end may stem from a read error. The rearrangement joins TRBV9 to TRBJ2-1, with no clear D. Germline assignment: CDR1 SGDLS and CDR2 YYNGEE. The CDR3 covers 11 residues. CDR3 in amino acids: CASSVTNEQFF. CDR3 DNA: TGCGCCAGCAGCGTAACAAATGAGCAGTTCTTC.